These 31 T cell receptor beta chains share one sample of origin, sequenced in a study of cytomegalovirus exposure and HLA in healthy donors. PCR was performed using 60 Vbeta and 13 Jbeta primers. The data were produced by immunoSEQ multiplex PCR, yet TCRdb's version contains in-frame clones alone and is incomplete. This repertoire shows about 230,000 clones, roughly 84% found once; its top ten account for roughly 0.22%. Sequencing was carried out using PBMCs. The origin of the receptors is a girl aged 2 to 9 in good health and CMV-seronegative.

V and J are TRBV6-6 and TRBJ2-2; 11 bases match TRBD1. CDR3 size: 16 residues. After removal of 7 bases from V and 4 bases from J, the junction contained 8 bases not matched to a gene. Germline values: CDR1 MNHNY, CDR2 SVGAGI (reference sequence). CDR3: CASTRTGTGGTGELFF. The CDR3 DNA reads TGTGCCAGCACTCGAACCGGGACAGGGGGCACCGGGGAGCTGTTTTTT.

The V and J genes are TRBV25-1 and TRBJ1-2; perhaps TRBD1 as D (6 bases). The V and J ends lost 4 bases and 8 bases respectively, with 11 bases between them. The V gene's germline CDR1 is MGHDK and CDR2 SYGVNS. The CDR3 is 12 residues long. The CDR3 protein is CASSGTVQGYTF. The CDR3 nucleotides are TGTGCCAGCAGTGGGACAGTACAAGGCTACACCTTC.

The chain employs TRBV4-2 and TRBJ2-7; unclear D gene. With 0 bases removed from V and 3 bases from J, the gap between germline ends came to 9 bases. CDR3 size: 14 residues. Per the germline V gene, CDR1 is LGHNA and CDR2 is YNFKEQ. The CDR3 reads CASSQDRVDYEQYF. The CDR3 DNA sequence: TGTGCCAGCAGCCAAGATCGTGTAGACTACGAGCAGTACTTC.

The V call is TRBV6-5, the J call TRBJ1-1, with TRBD1 matching over 7 bases. CDR3 length equals 14 residues. The ends lost 6 bases at V and 1 base at J; junction bases unmatched: 5. The germline CDR1 and CDR2 sequences are MNHEY and SVGAGI. CDR3 residues: CASRRRTGNTEAFF. The CDR3 DNA sequence: TGTGCCAGCAGACGAAGGACAGGGAACACTGAAGCTTTCTTT.

With respect to this clone: The sample contains more than one DNA sequence encoding this CDR3. J is TRBJ1-2 and V is TRBV5-4; TRBD1 matches 7 bases. Losses at the gene ends were 0 bases for V and 4 bases for J; bases not matched to a gene: 0. The germline V gene has CDR1 SGHNT and CDR2 YYREEE (reference sequence). The CDR3 loop spans 13 amino acids. The CDR3 nucleotides read TGTGCCAGCAGCTTGGCAGGGGGCTATGGCTACACCTTC. Protein sequence: CASSLAGGYGYTF.

The CDR3 here is CASSFDHPGGETQYF. CDR3 coding DNA: TGCGCCAGCAGCTTCGATCACCCGGGGGGAGAGACCCAGTACTTC. This rearrangement joins TRBV5-1 to TRBJ2-5, with TRBD2 matching over 7 bases. CDR1 is SGHRS, CDR2 YFSETQ, per germline. The CDR3 consists of 15 residues. Trimming removed 2 bases from V and 4 bases from J; junction bases left unmatched: 8.

This chain joins TRBV25-1 and TRBJ2-7; a weak D match, TRBD2 (6 bases). Per germline, CDR1 MGHDK and CDR2 SYGVNS. The CDR3 is 14 residues long. The V gene lost 4 bases and the J gene lost 0 bases, with 10 bases spanning the gap. The CDR3: CASSGIGSSYEQYF. DNA of the CDR3: TGTGCCAGCAGTGGAATCGGGAGCTCCTACGAGCAGTACTTC.

This chain links TRBV18 with TRBJ2-3, with 14 bases that match TRBD2. V gave up 0 bases and J gave up 4 bases; unmatched junction bases: 0. CDR3 size: 16 residues. Germline loops: CDR1 KGHSH, CDR2 LQKENI. The DNA of the CDR3 is TGTGCCAGCTCACCACCGGGACTAGCGGGAGCAGATACGCAGTATTTT. Its protein is CASSPPGLAGADTQYF. The full variable domain, rest sourced from reference TRBV18 and TRBJ2-3, is NAGVMQNPRHLVRRRGQEARLRCSPMKGHSHVYWYRQLPEEGLKFMVYLQKENIIDESGMPKERFSAEFPKEGPSILRIQQVVRGDSAAYFCASSPPGLAGADTQYFGPGTRLTVL.

The V and J genes are TRBV21-1 and TRBJ1-5. TRBV21-1 is described as a pseudogene. The CDR3 loop spans 17 amino acids. The CDR3 DNA is TGTGCCAGCAGCTCGGATAGGGGGGGGTATAGCAATCAGCCCCAGCATTTT. This codes for CASSSDRGGYSNQPQHF.

The V call is TRBV6-6, the J call TRBJ1-2, with TRBD1 identical over 8 bases. The trim removed 2 bases at V and 4 bases at J, leaving 3 bases unmatched. CDR3 length: 14 amino acids. CDR1 is MNHNY and CDR2 is SVGAGI in the germline V gene (reference sequence). This CDR3 is CASSYTRGPYGYTF. CDR3 nucleotides: TGTGCCAGCAGTTACACCAGGGGGCCCTATGGCTACACCTTC.

The chain recombines TRBV11-3 with TRBJ1-1; 7 bases are a match to TRBD1. The CDR3 covers 13 residues. J was trimmed by 4 bases and V by 1 base; bases with no gene match: 0. Germline V gene sequence: CDR1 SGHNT, CDR2 YENEEA. The DNA for the CDR3 is TGTGCCAGCAGCTTAGCAGGGGGCACTGAAGCTTTCTTT. It specifies CASSLAGGTEAFF. Full variable domain (remainder filled in from reference TRBV11-3 and TRBJ1-1): EAGVVQSPRYKIIEKKQPVAFWCNPISGHNTLYWYLQNLGQGPELLIRYENEEAVDDSQLPKDRFSAERLKGVDSTLKIQPAELGDSAVYLCASSLAGGTEAFFGQGTRLTVV.

This clone was seen a few times. The V call is TRBV18, the J call TRBJ1-5; D is perhaps TRBD1 (6 bases). Germline V gene lookup returns CDR1 KGHSH and CDR2 LQKENI. Trimming shortened V by 3 bases and J by 5 bases, and 8 bases separated the two germline ends. The CDR3 has 13 residues. The CDR3 sequence: CASSPDSYQPQHF. In DNA, the CDR3 is TGTGCCAGCTCACCGGACAGCTATCAGCCCCAGCATTTT.

The J gene is TRBJ2-5, the V gene TRBV30, with 8 bases fitting TRBD2. Germline lookup yields CDR1 GTSNPN and CDR2 SVGIG (reference sequence). CDR3 length: 13 residues. V dropped 6 bases and J dropped 5; count of bases not matched to a gene: 8. CDR3 protein: CACASGGAETQYF. CDR3 coding DNA: TGTGCCTGTGCCTCGGGGGGGGCTGAGACCCAGTACTTC.

The chain couples TRBV7-6 to TRBJ2-3, with 7 bases aligning to TRBD1. CDR3 size: 14 residues. CDR1 and CDR2 (germline): SGHVS, FNYEAQ. V lost 4 bases and J lost 1; bases outside the gene matches: 2. In DNA, the CDR3 is TGTGCCAGCAGCTCGGACAGGCGCACAGATACGCAGTATTTT. It codes for CASSSDRRTDTQYF.

The rearrangement joins TRBV2 to TRBJ2-7, with 9 bases fitting TRBD2. J lost 3 bases, V lost 6 bases, and 6 bases had no gene match. Germline assignment: CDR1 SNHLY and CDR2 FYNNEI. The CDR3 contains 14 residues. This CDR3 is CASRATSGLYEQYF. In DNA, the CDR3 is TGTGCCAGCAGGGCGACTAGCGGTCTCTACGAGCAGTACTTC. The whole variable domain, filled in from reference TRBV2 and TRBJ2-7, reads EPEVTQTPSHQVTQMGQEVILRCVPISNHLYFYWYRQILGQKVEFLVSFYNNEISEKSEIFDDQFSVERPDGSNFTLKIRSTKLEDSAMYFCASRATSGLYEQYFGPGTRLTVT.

This clone was observed once. The CDR3 region has the DNA TGCGCCAGCAGCCAAGATCGGGGGGACTACGAGCAGTACTTC. Residues: CASSQDRGDYEQYF. V and J are TRBV4-1 and TRBJ2-7; TRBD2 aligns across 7 bases. Germline CDR1 reads MGHRA; CDR2 reads YSYEKL. Trimming removed 0 bases from V and 3 bases from J; junction bases left unmatched: 2. CDR3 length equals 14 residues.

The gene calls are TRBV14 and TRBJ2-1; the match to TRBD2 covers 10 bases. Germline CDR1 is SGHDN and CDR2 is FVKESK. V trimming: 3 bases; J trimming: 0 bases; junction bases outside the gene matches: 2. CDR3 size: 16 residues. The CDR3 region has the DNA TGTGCCAGCAGCCAGGTAGCGGGGGGCTCCTACAATGAGCAGTTCTTC. This translates into CASSQVAGGSYNEQFF.

The rearrangement joins TRBV30 to TRBJ2-1; tentative D call: TRBD1 (6 bases). Germline CDR1 and CDR2: GTSNPN and SVGIG (reference sequence). Trimming pared 7 bases from V and 7 bases from J, leaving 14 bases between. CDR3 length: 12 amino acids. CDR3 bases: TGTGCCTCACTGCAGGGGCTGAATGAGCAGTTCTTC. It codes for CASLQGLNEQFF.

This chain joins TRBV6-6 and TRBJ1-2; tentatively, D is TRBD1 (5 bases). V was pared by 6 bases and J by 5 bases, with 7 bases between. This CDR3 spans 11 amino acids. The germline CDR1 and CDR2 sequences are MNHNY and SVGAGI (reference sequence). The DNA of the CDR3 is TGTGCCAGCAGACGACAGTATGGCTACACCTTC. Translated: CASRRQYGYTF.

J is TRBJ2-7 and V is TRBV15; 7 nucleotides match TRBD1. This CDR3 has 15 residues. V lost 6 bases and J lost 1; bases outside the gene matches: 9. Germline lookup yields CDR1 LNHNV and CDR2 YYDKDF (reference sequence). CDR3 DNA sequence: TGTGCCACCAGTGAACAGGGGTCCTCATCCTACGAGCAGTACTTC. Protein sequence: CATSEQGSSSYEQYF.

The chain joins TRBV28 to TRBJ2-3, with TRBD1 matching over 7 bases. The J segment lost 5 bases and the V segment lost 4 bases, leaving 9 bases of the junction unmatched. Germline CDR1 and CDR2: MDHEN and SYDVKM. The CDR3 loop spans 15 amino acids. CDR3 DNA: TGTGCCAGCAGTTATGGAACAGGGGCGGGAGATACGCAGTATTTT. Amino acid sequence: CASSYGTGAGDTQYF.

V is TRBV13 and J is TRBJ2-7; TRBD1 matches at 7 bases. This CDR3 has 14 amino acids. From germline, CDR1 is PRHDT and CDR2 FYEKMQ (reference sequence). Losses at the gene ends were 5 bases for V and 2 bases for J; bases not matched to a gene: 6. The CDR3 sequence is CASSLGTATYEQYF. CDR3 bases: TGTGCCAGCAGCCTGGGGACAGCGACCTACGAGCAGTACTTC.

This chain joins TRBV2 and TRBJ2-1, with D perhaps TRBD1 (5 bases). The CDR3 is 14 residues long. Per the germline V gene, CDR1 is SNHLY and CDR2 is FYNNEI. Trimming removed 4 bases at V and 9 bases at J, with 16 bases between. The DNA of the CDR3 is TGTGCCAGCAGTGTTACACGATCCCAGGGTGAGCAGTTCTTC. Protein: CASSVTRSQGEQFF.

The chain uses TRBV6-6 and TRBJ2-7, with TRBD1 identical over 8 bases. The germline gives CDR1 MNHNY, CDR2 SVGAGI (reference sequence). This CDR3 is built from 15 residues. Trimming at V came to 0 bases and at J to 2 bases, leaving 3 bases not matched to a gene. The CDR3 is CASSYSDRGAYEQYF. In nucleotides, the CDR3 is TGTGCCAGCAGTTACTCAGACAGGGGAGCCTACGAGCAGTACTTC.

The chain joins TRBV7-2 to TRBJ2-3, with 9 bases identical to TRBD2. Per germline, CDR1 SGHTA and CDR2 FQGNSA. With 1 base clipped from V and 6 bases from J, the junction kept 2 bases outside the gene matches. This CDR3 has 14 residues. The CDR3 sequence: CASSLVSGGDTQYF. Written as DNA, the CDR3 is TGTGCCAGCAGCTTAGTTAGCGGGGGTGATACGCAGTATTTT.

This clone was counted once. A junction end diverges from the germline sequence, so it may reflect a read error. The chain is built from TRBV18 and TRBJ2-7, with 7 bases that match TRBD1. The CDR3 is made up of 16 amino acids. Germline CDR1 and CDR2: KGHSH and LQKENI. The CDR3 loop is CASSLGENRGSSEQYF. The CDR3 DNA is TGTGCCAGCTCCTTAGGGGAGAACAGGGGTTCCTCCGAGCAGTACTTC.

The chain combines TRBV5-4 with TRBJ2-7; possible D gene TRBD1, 5 bases. The CDR3 has 13 residues. CDR1 is SGHNT, CDR2 YYREEE, per germline (reference sequence). The V gene lost 0 bases and the J gene lost 5 bases, with 9 bases spanning the gap. CDR3 nucleotides: TGTGCCAGCAGCTTGGACAGGTTCCACGAGCAGTACTTC. Encoded protein: CASSLDRFHEQYF.

The rearrangement joins TRBV5-4 to TRBJ2-1; the D gene is possibly TRBD2 (6 bases). The CDR3 is 15 residues long. Trimming stripped 4 bases from V and 7 bases from J, with 18 bases between. Germline V gene lookup returns CDR1 SGHNT and CDR2 YYREEE (reference sequence). The CDR3: CASSPNVREKNEQFF. The CDR3 DNA is TGTGCCAGCAGCCCCAATGTTCGGGAGAAGAATGAGCAGTTCTTC.

The V gene is TRBV11-2, the J gene TRBJ2-3; 12 bases are a match to TRBD2. The V gene's germline CDR1 is SGHAT and CDR2 FQNNGV. The V gene end was trimmed by 6 bases and the J gene end by 1 base; junction bases not matched to a gene: 11. The CDR3 is made up of 18 amino acids. This CDR3 reads CASRILAGGSRGTDTQYF. CDR3 in DNA: TGTGCCAGCAGGATTCTAGCGGGGGGGTCCCGTGGCACAGATACGCAGTATTTT.

This clone turned up a few times. This sequence joins TRBV6-5 and TRBJ1-5; the D gene is possibly TRBD1 (6 bases). Germline CDR1 MNHEY, CDR2 SVGAGI. Trimming cost V 5 bases and J 0 bases, with 11 bases left between them. CDR3 length: 15 amino acids. The CDR3 DNA is TGTGCCAGCAGTCGAACAGGGACTAGCAATCAGCCCCAGCATTTT. Protein: CASSRTGTSNQPQHF.

A single count supports this clone. The V gene is TRBV7-8, the J gene TRBJ2-4; D is perhaps TRBD2 (6 bases). The CDR3 sequence is 19 residues long. V was clipped by 4 bases and J by 0 bases, with 22 bases between them. CDR1 is SGHVS, CDR2 FQNEAQ, per germline. The CDR3 nucleotides are TGTGCCAGCAGCTCCCCCCCGTTGGGAGGTGAGATAGCCAAAAACATTCAGTACTTC. This gives the protein CASSSPPLGGEIAKNIQYF.